The 31 T cell receptor beta chains in this list originate from one sample, sequenced in a study of Ad26.COV2.S vaccination and SARS-CoV-2 variants. The assay was immunoSEQ multiplex PCR, and TCRdb's table has in-frame clones only and misses some. The sample has more than 400,000 clones; about 90% are singletons. Treatment indicated: over 15 received Ad26.COV2.S at low or high dose, single or two shots; several received placebo; per-sample allocation not given. The samples date from day 63 after the first vaccine or placebo injection. The sequencing here drew on peripheral blood, taken in a trial of Ad26.COV2.S vaccine versus placebo. The receptors were gathered from a person between 18 and 59 years old who received the Ad26.COV2.S COVID-19 vaccine or a placebo.

The chain links TRBV20-1 to TRBJ1-5; D remains unclear. V was clipped by 3 bases and J by 7 bases, with 13 bases between them. This CDR3 has 13 residues. Germline CDR1 reads DFQATT; CDR2 reads SNEGSKA (reference sequence). This CDR3 is CSASVGHEQPQHF. For the CDR3, the DNA is TGCAGTGCTAGTGTGGGTCACGAACAGCCCCAGCATTTT.

V and J are TRBV5-1 and TRBJ2-1, with D perhaps TRBD2 (6 bases). Germline CDR1 SGHRS, CDR2 YFSETQ. The CDR3 totals 16 residues. Trimming cost V 4 bases and J 2 bases, with 16 bases left between them. The CDR3 sequence is CASSPGLPYTYNEQFF. CDR3 DNA: TGCGCCAGCAGCCCAGGACTACCTTATACCTACAATGAGCAGTTCTTC.

The chain joins TRBV6-2 or TRBV6-3 to TRBJ2-7, with D hard to call. From germline, CDR1 is MNHEY and CDR2 SVGEGT. The CDR3 extends over 17 amino acids. V dropped 0 bases and J dropped 0 bases, with 15 bases sitting between them. CDR3 sequence (DNA): TGTGCCAGCAGTTACTCGATGGTAGATCTGAGCTCCTACGAGCAGTACTTC. Translating gives CASSYSMVDLSSYEQYF.

J is TRBJ2-3 and V is TRBV7-8; 13 bases are a match to TRBD2. Germline V gene data show CDR1 as SGHVS and CDR2 as FQNEAQ. The CDR3 length is 16 residues. The V and J ends lost 5 bases and 6 bases, in that order; junction bases with no gene match: 8. CDR3 in amino acids: CASSEMTSGRLDTQYF. The CDR3 DNA is TGTGCCAGCAGCGAAATGACTAGCGGGAGGTTGGATACGCAGTATTTT.

The rearrangement joins TRBV28 to TRBJ1-4, with 8 positions matching TRBD1. The CDR3 has 15 residues. Trimming took 5 bases from V and 7 from J; bases not matched to a gene: 9. Germline V gene data show CDR1 as MDHEN and CDR2 as SYDVKM. DNA for the CDR3: TGTGCCAGCAGTCTAACTCAGGGGGCTGTTGAAAAACTGTTTTTT. Residues: CASSLTQGAVEKLFF. Together with reference TRBV28 and TRBJ1-4, the CDR3 gives the full variable domain: DVKVTQSSRYLVKRTGEKVFLECVQDMDHENMFWYRQDPGLGLRLIYFSYDVKMKEKGDIPEGYSVSREKKERFSLILESASTNQTSMYLCASSLTQGAVEKLFFGSGTQLSVL.

V and J are TRBV7-9 and TRBJ2-1; the D is unclear. This CDR3 comprises 14 residues. Germline CDR1 reads SEHNR; CDR2 reads FQNEAQ (reference sequence). V lost 4 bases, J lost 4 bases, and 11 bases lay in between. The CDR3 DNA follows: TGTGCCAGCAGCTCCCAAGATTATTACAATGAGCAGTTCTTC. It is translated as CASSSQDYYNEQFF.

The chain employs TRBV5-1 and TRBJ2-7; 9 nucleotides line up with TRBD2. Trimming at V came to 7 bases and at J to 3 bases, leaving 8 bases not matched to a gene. Germline V gene sequence: CDR1 SGHRS, CDR2 YFSETQ. The CDR3 runs to 14 residues. The CDR3 region is CASAVGSGSYEQYF. The DNA for the CDR3 is TGCGCCAGCGCCGTAGGTAGCGGGAGCTACGAGCAGTACTTC. The whole variable domain, filled in from reference TRBV5-1 and TRBJ2-7, reads KAGVTQTPRYLIKTRGQQVTLSCSPISGHRSVSWYQQTPGQGLQFLFEYFSETQRNKGNFPGRFSGRQFSNSRSEMNVSTLELGDSALYLCASAVGSGSYEQYFGPGTRLTVT.

The chain has TRBV2 and TRBJ1-3; a possible D gene is TRBD1 (6 bases). CDR3 length: 14 residues. Per germline, CDR1 SNHLY and CDR2 FYNNEI. V lost 7 bases to trimming and J lost 2 bases, with 12 bases between them. The DNA for the CDR3 is TGTGCCAGCACGAGGGGGGAACCTGGAAACACCATATATTTT. Its translation: CASTRGEPGNTIYF.

V and J are TRBV9 and TRBJ2-2, with D unclear. Trimming shortened V by 3 bases and J by 4 bases, and 7 bases separated the two germline ends. The germline V gene has CDR1 SGDLS and CDR2 YYNGEE. CDR3 length: 13 residues. Here the CDR3 DNA reads TGTGCCAGCAGCGGACACCGCACCGGGGAGCTGTTTTTT. Amino acids: CASSGHRTGELFF.

The chain couples TRBV18 to TRBJ2-3; 8 nucleotides match TRBD1. CDR3 size: 14 residues. The V and J ends lost 6 bases and 6 bases, in that order; junction bases with no gene match: 8. CDR1 KGHSH and CDR2 LQKENI come from the germline V gene. For the CDR3, the DNA is TGTGCCAGCTCGCACGGACAGGGCCCGGATACGCAGTATTTT. It translates to CASSHGQGPDTQYF.

The genes are TRBV29-1 and TRBJ2-1, with 11 bases aligning to TRBD1. Trimming cost V 2 bases and J 7 bases; bases outside gene matches: 4. The CDR3 contains 14 residues. Germline V CDR1 and CDR2: SQVTM, ANQGSEA. This CDR3 reads CSVERGTGGNEQFF. The CDR3 DNA follows: TGCAGCGTTGAAAGAGGGACAGGGGGGAATGAGCAGTTCTTC.

This clone was detected a few times. The chain has TRBV9 and TRBJ2-7; D not resolved. The germline V and J ends were trimmed by 0 bases and 1 base, with 8 bases remaining between them. The CDR3 consists of 14 residues. Germline V lookup: CDR1 SGDLS, CDR2 YYNGEE. The CDR3 DNA sequence: TGTGCCAGCAGCGTAGGTCAGGTATCCTACGAGCAGTACTTC. The encoded protein is CASSVGQVSYEQYF.

This clone showed up just once. V usage is TRBV4-2 and J usage is TRBJ2-5; 8 nucleotides align to TRBD2. With V trimmed by 2 bases and J by 2 bases, 4 bases remained unmatched. Germline V CDR1 and CDR2: LGHNA, YNFKEQ. CDR3 size: 15 residues. CDR3 protein: CASSQLIAGQETQYF. The DNA for the CDR3 is TGTGCCAGCAGCCAACTGATAGCGGGACAAGAGACCCAGTACTTC.

The chain uses TRBV29-1 and TRBJ1-4; the D gene is possibly TRBD1 (6 bases). Deletions cut 1 base from V and 7 bases from J, with 10 bases between. CDR3 length equals 13 residues. The germline V gene has CDR1 SQVTM and CDR2 ANQGSEA. The CDR3 spells CSVEGTDGEKLFF. The CDR3, as DNA: TGCAGCGTTGAAGGGACAGACGGTGAAAAACTGTTTTTT. Combining the CDR3 with reference TRBV29-1 and TRBJ1-4 gives the whole variable domain SAVISQKPSRDICQRGTSLTIQCQVDSQVTMMFWYRQQPGQSLTLIATANQGSEATYESGFVIDKFPISRPNLTFSTLTVSNMSPEDSSIYLCSVEGTDGEKLFFGSGTQLSVL.

The chain uses TRBV29-1 and TRBJ1-2; a weak D match, TRBD1 (6 bases). This CDR3 spans 13 amino acids. V was pared by 4 bases and J by 2 bases, with 11 bases between. Germline values: CDR1 SQVTM, CDR2 ANQGSEA. For the CDR3, the DNA is TGCAGCGTTGGGGACACCATCAACTATGGCTACACCTTC. Its protein product is CSVGDTINYGYTF. Combining the CDR3 with reference TRBV29-1 and TRBJ1-2 gives the whole variable domain SAVISQKPSRDICQRGTSLTIQCQVDSQVTMMFWYRQQPGQSLTLIATANQGSEATYESGFVIDKFPISRPNLTFSTLTVSNMSPEDSSIYLCSVGDTINYGYTFGSGTRLTVV.

The J gene is TRBJ2-5, the V gene TRBV14; TRBD1 or TRBD2 may be the D gene (5 bases each). Germline loops: CDR1 SGHDN, CDR2 FVKESK. This CDR3 spans 14 amino acids. V lost 1 base, J lost 1 base, and 7 bases lay in between. CDR3 in amino acids: CASSQVGPQETQYF. For the CDR3, the DNA is TGTGCCAGCAGCCAAGTGGGACCCCAAGAGACCCAGTACTTC. Supplemented by reference TRBV14 and TRBJ2-5, the full variable domain reads EAGVTQFPSHSVIEKGQTVTLRCDPISGHDNLYWYRRVMGKEIKFLLHFVKESKQDESGMPNNRFLAERTGGTYSTLKVQPAELEDSGVYFCASSQVGPQETQYFGPGTRLLVL.

This clone showed up just once. The J gene is TRBJ1-1, the V gene TRBV30; D gene uncertain. Trimming pared 2 bases from V and 6 bases from J, leaving 13 bases between. The CDR3 consists of 13 residues. Per the germline V gene, CDR1 is GTSNPN and CDR2 is SVGIG (reference sequence). This CDR3 reads CAWSYVEGSEAFF. For the CDR3, the DNA is TGTGCCTGGAGTTATGTTGAAGGTTCTGAAGCTTTCTTT.

The chain employs TRBV7-9 and TRBJ2-1; D is unresolved. Trimming stripped 3 bases from V and 0 bases from J, with 9 bases between. Germline CDR1 is SEHNR and CDR2 is FQNEAQ (reference sequence). The CDR3 consists of 15 residues. CDR3 in amino acids: CASSFSWSSYNEQFF. CDR3 nucleotide sequence: TGTGCCAGCAGCTTCAGCTGGAGCTCCTACAATGAGCAGTTCTTC.

The rearrangement joins TRBV10-2 to TRBJ2-2; 8 nucleotides agree with TRBD1. The CDR3 has 15 residues. J was trimmed by 2 bases and V by 6 bases; bases with no gene match: 5. Per the germline V gene, CDR1 is WSHSY and CDR2 is SAAADI. CDR3 nucleotides: TGCGCCAGCAGGACGGGACAGGATAACACCGGGGAGCTGTTTTTT. Its protein product is CASRTGQDNTGELFF.

V gene TRBV6-2 or TRBV6-3 combines with J gene TRBJ2-3; perhaps TRBD1 as D (6 bases). Germline CDR1 reads MNHEY; CDR2 reads SVGEGT. There are 13 residues in the CDR3. The V and J ends lost 5 bases and 3 bases respectively, with 9 bases between them. The CDR3 sequence is CASSTTGTDTQYF. The CDR3 DNA sequence: TGTGCCAGCAGTACTACAGGGACAGATACGCAGTATTTT.

This sequence joins TRBV30 and TRBJ1-3; D gene uncertain. Germline values: CDR1 GTSNPN, CDR2 SVGIG (reference sequence). The ends were cut back, 1 base at V and 1 base at J, with 5 bases in the middle. The length of the CDR3 is 13 residues. The CDR3 sequence is CAWSAGSGNTIYF. In nucleotides, the CDR3 is TGTGCCTGGAGTGCCGGGTCTGGAAACACCATATATTTT.

This clone was counted a single time. The chain uses TRBV9 and TRBJ1-6, with D possibly matching TRBD1 (6 bases). CDR1 SGDLS and CDR2 YYNGEE come from the germline V gene. V was clipped by 0 bases and J by 7 bases, with 14 bases between them. CDR3 length: 16 amino acids. CDR3 nucleotide sequence: TGTGCCAGCAGCGTAGGTCCGGGGGCGGGAAATTCACCCCTCCACTTT. Its translation: CASSVGPGAGNSPLHF.

The chain carries TRBV3-1 (or the pseudogene TRBV3-2) and TRBJ2-7, with D perhaps matching TRBD2 (6 bases). The CDR3 has 14 residues. V lost 4 bases to trimming and J lost 6 bases, with 16 bases between them. CDR1 is LGHDT and CDR2 is YNNKEL in the germline V gene (reference sequence). DNA for the CDR3: TGTGCCAGCAGCCCCAAGAGGAGGGGTCGCGAGCAGTACTTC. This codes for CASSPKRRGREQYF.

V and J are TRBV6-2 or TRBV6-3 and TRBJ2-5; D may be TRBD1 or TRBD2 (7 bases each). There are 14 residues in the CDR3. Germline V gene lookup returns CDR1 MNHEY and CDR2 SVGEGT. V lost 5 bases and J 5 bases, leaving 15 bases between the germline ends. As DNA, the CDR3 is TGTGCCAGCAGTACAGGGGAGGGGGTGGAGACCCAGTACTTC. Translated, it gives CASSTGEGVETQYF.

The chain is built from TRBV2 and TRBJ2-4, with D hard to call. Germline V CDR1 and CDR2: SNHLY, FYNNEI. Deletions cut 6 bases from V and 0 bases from J, with 9 bases between. The CDR3 totals 14 residues. The CDR3 sequence: CASRSGIAKNIQYF. The DNA of the CDR3 is TGTGCCAGCAGATCCGGAATAGCCAAAAACATTCAGTACTTC.

The genes are TRBV28 and TRBJ1-1, with D unresolved. CDR1 is MDHEN, CDR2 SYDVKM, per germline. Trimming cost V 6 bases and J 0 bases, with 14 bases left between them. This CDR3 spans 15 amino acids. CDR3 sequence reads: CASSLRPGLNTEAFF. CDR3 nucleotide sequence: TGTGCCAGCAGCCTAAGGCCGGGTTTGAACACTGAAGCTTTCTTT.

The chain joins TRBV11-3 to TRBJ2-7; 10 bases agree with TRBD2. The junction had 9 bases not matched to a gene; V was cut back by 2 bases and J by 5 bases. The CDR3 runs 16 residues. CDR1 is SGHNT and CDR2 is YENEEA in the germline V gene. In DNA, the CDR3 is TGTGCCAGCAGCTTAAGGTCTAGCGGGAGCAATGACGAGCAGTACTTC. Its protein is CASSLRSSGSNDEQYF.

The chain uses TRBV5-1 and TRBJ2-5, with 7 bases that match TRBD1. Germline V gene data show CDR1 as SGHRS and CDR2 as YFSETQ. This CDR3 has 14 amino acids. After removal of 2 bases from V and 5 bases from J, the junction contained 6 bases not matched to a gene. The CDR3 protein is CASSLGGRGETQYF. CDR3 coding DNA: TGCGCCAGCAGCTTAGGGGGCCGGGGTGAGACCCAGTACTTC. Together with reference TRBV5-1 and TRBJ2-5, the CDR3 gives the full variable domain: KAGVTQTPRYLIKTRGQQVTLSCSPISGHRSVSWYQQTPGQGLQFLFEYFSETQRNKGNFPGRFSGRQFSNSRSEMNVSTLELGDSALYLCASSLGGRGETQYFGPGTRLLVL.

CDR3 bases: TGTGCCAGCAGCAATGAAGACTCCCTCGGGACGGAGCAGTACTTC. It codes for CASSNEDSLGTEQYF. This sequence joins TRBV9 and TRBJ2-7; the D gene could be TRBD1 or TRBD2 (5 bases each). Trimming removed 4 bases from V and 7 bases from J, with 21 bases in between. CDR3 length: 15 amino acids. Germline assignment: CDR1 SGDLS and CDR2 YYNGEE.

J is TRBJ2-3 and V is TRBV10-3; 11 nucleotides match TRBD2. V was clipped by 6 bases and J by 5 bases; unmatched bases: 13. Germline CDR1 reads ENHRY; CDR2 reads SYGVKD. The CDR3 has 17 amino acids. CDR3: CAIRTALLAGEVDTQYF. DNA for the CDR3: TGTGCCATCAGAACCGCATTACTAGCGGGAGAGGTAGATACGCAGTATTTT.

The genes are TRBV30 and TRBJ2-7, with TRBD2 as a possible D gene (6 bases). This CDR3 has 17 amino acids. Trimming pared 0 bases from V and 3 bases from J, leaving 21 bases between. The germline V gene encodes CDR1 GTSNPN and CDR2 SVGIG (reference sequence). CDR3 coding DNA: TGTGCCTGGAGTGTACGGGGGAAAGGCGGGGCCTTCTACGAGCAGTACTTC. Translation gives CAWSVRGKGGAFYEQYF.